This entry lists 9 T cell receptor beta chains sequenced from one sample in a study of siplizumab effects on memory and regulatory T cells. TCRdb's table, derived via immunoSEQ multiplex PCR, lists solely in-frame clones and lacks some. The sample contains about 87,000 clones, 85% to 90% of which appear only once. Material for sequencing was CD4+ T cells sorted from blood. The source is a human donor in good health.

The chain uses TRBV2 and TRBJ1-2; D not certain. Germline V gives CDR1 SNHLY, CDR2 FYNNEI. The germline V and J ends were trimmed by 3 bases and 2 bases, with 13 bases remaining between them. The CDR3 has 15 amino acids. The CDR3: CASSELTIPNYGYTF. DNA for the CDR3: TGTGCCAGCAGTGAGTTAACTATTCCCAACTATGGCTACACCTTC.

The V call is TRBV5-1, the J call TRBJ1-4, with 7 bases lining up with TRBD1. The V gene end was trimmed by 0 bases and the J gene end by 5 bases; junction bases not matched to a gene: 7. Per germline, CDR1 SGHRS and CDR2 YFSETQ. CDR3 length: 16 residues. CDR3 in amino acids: CASSLVAAGGNEKLFF. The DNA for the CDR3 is TGCGCCAGCAGCTTGGTTGCCGCAGGGGGAAATGAAAAACTGTTTTTT.

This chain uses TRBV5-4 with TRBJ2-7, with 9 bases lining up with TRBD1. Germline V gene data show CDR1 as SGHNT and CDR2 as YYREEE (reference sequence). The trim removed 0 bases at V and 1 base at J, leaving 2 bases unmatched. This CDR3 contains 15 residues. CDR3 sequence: CASSLGGQGSYEQYF. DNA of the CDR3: TGTGCCAGCAGCTTGGGCGGACAGGGGTCCTACGAGCAGTACTTC.

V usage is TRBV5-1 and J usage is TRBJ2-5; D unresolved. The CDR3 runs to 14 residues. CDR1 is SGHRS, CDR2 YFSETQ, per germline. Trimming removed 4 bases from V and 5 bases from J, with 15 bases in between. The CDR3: CASSPETGWETQYF. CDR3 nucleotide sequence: TGCGCCAGCAGCCCGGAGACGGGCTGGGAGACCCAGTACTTC.

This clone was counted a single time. The CDR3 nucleotides are TGTGCCTGGAGCGCCGGGACTAGTAGGACACTCGTAGCCAAAAACATTCAGTACTTC. It specifies CAWSAGTSRTLVAKNIQYF. V gene TRBV30 combines with J gene TRBJ2-4, with 8 bases lining up with TRBD2. Germline V gene lookup returns CDR1 GTSNPN and CDR2 SVGIG (reference sequence). CDR3 length: 19 residues. The junction had 16 bases not matched to a gene; V was cut back by 3 bases and J by 0 bases.

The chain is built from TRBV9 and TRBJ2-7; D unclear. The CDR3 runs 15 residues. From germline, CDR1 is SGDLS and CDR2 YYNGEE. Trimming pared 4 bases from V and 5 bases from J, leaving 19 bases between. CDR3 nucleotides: TGTGCCAGCAGCCCCCAGACTGGACCCTACGACGAGCAGTACTTC. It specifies CASSPQTGPYDEQYF. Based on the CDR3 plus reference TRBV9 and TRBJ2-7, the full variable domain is DSGVTQTPKHLITATGQRVTLRCSPRSGDLSVYWYQQSLDQGLQFLIQYYNGEERAKGNILERFSAQQFPDLHSELNLSSLELGDSALYFCASSPQTGPYDEQYFGPGTRLTVT.

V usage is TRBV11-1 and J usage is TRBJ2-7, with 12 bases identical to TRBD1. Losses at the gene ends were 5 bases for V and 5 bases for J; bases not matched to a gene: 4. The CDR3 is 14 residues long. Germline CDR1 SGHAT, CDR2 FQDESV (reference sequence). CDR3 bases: TGTGCCAGCAGCCGGGGACAGGGGGCCGACGAGCAGTACTTC. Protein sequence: CASSRGQGADEQYF.

The CDR3 DNA reads TGTGCCAGCAGCTCCTTGGGCGTCGGGGGGAAGATGAACACTGAAGCTTTCTTT. It codes for CASSSLGVGGKMNTEAFF. The chain joins TRBV5-6 to TRBJ1-1; possible D gene TRBD1, 5 bases. The V end lost 3 bases, the J end lost 0 bases, and 21 bases lay between the germline ends. CDR3 length equals 18 residues. Per the germline V gene, CDR1 is SGHDT and CDR2 is YYEEEE. The variable domain in full, with the rest retrieved from reference TRBV5-6 and TRBJ1-1, is DAGVTQSPTHLIKTRGQQVTLRCSPKSGHDTVSWYQQALGQGPQFIFQYYEEEERQRGNFPDRFSGHQFPNYSSELNVNALLLGDSALYLCASSSLGVGGKMNTEAFFGQGTRLTVV.

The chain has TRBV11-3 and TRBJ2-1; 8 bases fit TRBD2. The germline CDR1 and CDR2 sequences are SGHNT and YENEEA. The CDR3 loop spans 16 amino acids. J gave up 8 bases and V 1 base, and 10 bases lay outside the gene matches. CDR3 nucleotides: TGTGCCAGCAGCTTAGTTTCGGGAGGGTATCGGGATGAGCAGTTCTTC. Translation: CASSLVSGGYRDEQFF. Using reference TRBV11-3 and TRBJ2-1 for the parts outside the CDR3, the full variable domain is EAGVVQSPRYKIIEKKQPVAFWCNPISGHNTLYWYLQNLGQGPELLIRYENEEAVDDSQLPKDRFSAERLKGVDSTLKIQPAELGDSAVYLCASSLVSGGYRDEQFFGPGTRLTVL.